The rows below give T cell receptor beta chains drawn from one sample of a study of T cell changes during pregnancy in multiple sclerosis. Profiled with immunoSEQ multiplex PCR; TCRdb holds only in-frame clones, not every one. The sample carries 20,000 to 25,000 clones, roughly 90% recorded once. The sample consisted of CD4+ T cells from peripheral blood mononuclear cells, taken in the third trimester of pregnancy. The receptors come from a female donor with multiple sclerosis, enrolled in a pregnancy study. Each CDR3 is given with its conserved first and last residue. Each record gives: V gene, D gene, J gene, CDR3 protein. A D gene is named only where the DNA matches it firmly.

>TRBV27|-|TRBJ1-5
CASSPYGGHQPQHF
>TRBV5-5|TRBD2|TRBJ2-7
CASSLRSGGARQYF
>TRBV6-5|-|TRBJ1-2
CASTRAGYGYGYTF
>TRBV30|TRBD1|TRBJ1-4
CAWSLRGLPVKLFF
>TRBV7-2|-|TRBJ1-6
CASSPVPGNFGSPLHF
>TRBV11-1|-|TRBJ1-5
CASSLDRHWTQHF
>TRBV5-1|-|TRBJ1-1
CASSPEEALNTEAFF
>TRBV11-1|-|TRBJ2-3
CASSILALDTQYF
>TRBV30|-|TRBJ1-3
CAWGVSGRNTIYF
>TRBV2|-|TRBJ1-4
CASSRTLATNEKLFF
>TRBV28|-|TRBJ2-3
CASSLGRGEPWTDTQYF
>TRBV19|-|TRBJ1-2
CASSIAGFYGYTF
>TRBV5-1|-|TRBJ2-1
CASSLGGLSYNEQFF
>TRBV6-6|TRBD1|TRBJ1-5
CASRDTGANQPQHF
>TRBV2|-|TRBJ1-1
CASSGQLNTEAFF
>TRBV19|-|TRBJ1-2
CASRNYGGNYGYTF
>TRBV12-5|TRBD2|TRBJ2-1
CASGLAKTSGGGENEQFF
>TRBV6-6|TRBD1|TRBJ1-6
CASNTGDNSPLHF
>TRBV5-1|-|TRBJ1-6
CASSLDAGAGSPLHF
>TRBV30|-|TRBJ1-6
CAWTSAPGSYNSPLHF
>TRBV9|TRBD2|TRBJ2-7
CASSVGPSGGASYEQYF
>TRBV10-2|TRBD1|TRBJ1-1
CATLDRGLKAFF
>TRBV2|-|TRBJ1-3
CASREGPGNTIYF
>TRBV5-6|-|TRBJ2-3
CASSSLSYFSTDTQYF
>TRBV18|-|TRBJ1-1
CASSPQGNTEAFF
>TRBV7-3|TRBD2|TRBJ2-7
CASSLRGGSGDQYF
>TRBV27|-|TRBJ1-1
CASSFLRENTEAFF
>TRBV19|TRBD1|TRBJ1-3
CASRHRGTGGPAGNTIYF
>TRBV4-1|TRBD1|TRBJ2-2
CASSRGQGRTGELFF
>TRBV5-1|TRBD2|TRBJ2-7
CASSLALAGAGEQYF
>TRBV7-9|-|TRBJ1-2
CASSGGPGSNYGYTF
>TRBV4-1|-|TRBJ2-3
CASSQTGTWQYF
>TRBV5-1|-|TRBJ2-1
CASSLYQGSIRSGEQFF
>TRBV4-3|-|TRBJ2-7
CASSHLPTDSREQYF
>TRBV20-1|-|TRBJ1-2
CSARDWTLGTF
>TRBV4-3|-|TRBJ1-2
CASSQDYAQGNYGYTF
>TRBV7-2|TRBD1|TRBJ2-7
CASSLRDRGYEQYF
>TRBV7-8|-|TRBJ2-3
CASSLNSLATGTQYF
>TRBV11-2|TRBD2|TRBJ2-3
CASSLAPSGGTGDTQYF
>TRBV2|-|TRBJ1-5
CASSVLRRGQPQHF
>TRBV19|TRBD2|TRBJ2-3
CASRFRSSGGTDTQYF
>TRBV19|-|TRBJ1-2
CASGEASPGGGYTF
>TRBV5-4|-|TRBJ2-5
CASSLGGLDETQYF
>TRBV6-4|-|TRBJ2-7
CASSDSGNGSSYEQYF
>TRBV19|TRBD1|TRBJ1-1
CASWDRGATNTEAFF
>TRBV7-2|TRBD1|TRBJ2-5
CASSLTTGGTLSQYF
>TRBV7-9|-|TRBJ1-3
CASSPRGSYSGNTIYF
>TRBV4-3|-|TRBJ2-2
CASSQDQAGELFF
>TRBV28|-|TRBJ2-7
CASSLGGYGSYEQYF
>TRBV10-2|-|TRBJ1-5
CASSENQRDQPQHF
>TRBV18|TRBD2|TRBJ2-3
CASSPRIAGVRGDTQYF
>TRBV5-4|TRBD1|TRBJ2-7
CASSLKRGQGGVEQYF
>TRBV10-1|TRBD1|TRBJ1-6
CASSGTGASPLHF
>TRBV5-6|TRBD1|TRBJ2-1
CASSTGGPNEQFF
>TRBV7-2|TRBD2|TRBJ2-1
CASRGSGVAKNEQFF
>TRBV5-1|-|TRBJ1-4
CASSLGQGTEKLFF